The clone carrying this T cell receptor beta chain was seen many times. No antigen is known for it. This entry belongs to a study of molecular identifiers for immune sequencing clone quantification. Study results and caveats: Single-cell amounts of spiked Jurkat TCR RNA were reportedly detectable among roughly 1 million naive cells.

TCRdb re-analysed the PCR reads in MiXCR, keeping a single row per CDR3 protein. There are tens of thousands of distinct CDR3 sequences in the sample; roughly 20% occur only once, and roughly 1.5% lies in the top ten. CDR1 MRHNA and CDR2 SNTAGT come from the germline V gene. Trimming stripped 0 bases from V and 1 base from J, with 6 bases between. The CDR3 is 14 residues long. Naive CD8 libraries were made from about 21,000 to 970,000 sorted cells, and they used 10%, 30% or 50% RNA. This sequence originates from a human donor in good health. Some libraries in this study had Jurkat cell RNA spiked in. The chain recombines TRBV6-4 with TRBJ2-5; D remains ambiguous. The sample was naive CD8+ T cells from blood, with Jurkat cell RNA spiked in. Subset reported: FACS-sorted CD8+CD4-CCR7+CD45RA+ naive T cells. In DNA form, the CDR3 reads TGTGCCAGCAGTGACTCTTCACCCCAAGAGACCCAGTACTTC. This sequence encodes CASSDSSPQETQYF.